This record looks at one TCR beta chain sequence and its context. The CDR3 ends on some other residue instead of the conserved phenylalanine or tryptophan, so this is likely a read error. These data belong to a study of early T cells in non-severe SARS-CoV-2 infection. TCRdb re-called the 5' RACE reads with MiXCR, one entry per CDR3 protein. This table has some 22,000 distinct CDR3 sequences, 4.5% to 5% appearing once. Germline V gives CDR1 LGHNA, CDR2 YNFKEQ. The CDR3 extends over 15 amino acids. Losses at the gene ends were 4 bases for V and 5 bases for J; bases not matched to a gene: 9. Material: whole blood. V is TRBV4-2 and J is TRBJ2-3, with TRBD2 matching 7 bases. This sequence was found in an adult who was a healthcare worker with PCR-confirmed SARS-CoV-2 infection or an uninfected control (not recorded which). The DNA of the CDR3 is TGTGCCAGCAGCCCCCGGACGCGGGGGTTAGATACGCAGTATTCT. It specifies CASSPRTRGLDTQYS.